This T cell receptor (beta chain) came from a study of blood T cell repertoires in COVID-19. Study background: Sources were T cells, B-cell-depleted T cells, or PBMCs; the material itself was cDNA or gDNA.

The repertoire was sequenced with immunoSEQ multiplex PCR; TCRdb's copy has only in-frame clones and lacks some. The table has 150,000 to 200,000 clones, roughly 90% seen once. Germline values: CDR1 SQVTM, CDR2 ANQGSEA. V lost 3 bases, J lost 3 bases, and 12 bases lay in between. This CDR3 is 14 amino acids long. The chain has TRBV29-1 and TRBJ2-1, with D tentatively TRBD1 (5 bases). The sequenced material came from PBMCs or T cells enriched from blood (not recorded which). The origin of this receptor is a woman between 50 and 59 years old who had recovered from COVID-19. The CDR3, as DNA: TGCAGCGTTGACGGCGCAGGGAACTACAATGAGCAGTTCTTC. It translates to CSVDGAGNYNEQFF.